Presented here are 32 T cell receptor beta chains from one specimen sequenced in a study of T cells in Graves' hyperthyroidism and ophthalmopathy. TCR beta CDR3 region amplification was performed from RNA transcripts. First-round RT-PCR targeting the TCR CDR3 was performed with the HTBI primer set. TCRdb redid the calling of the multiplex PCR reads with MiXCR, one entry per CDR3 protein. Here the sample spans hundreds of thousands of distinct CDR3 sequences, over 35% being singletons. Sequences were obtained from blood. The receptors were sampled from a man aged 18 to 30 with Graves' hyperthyroidism.

The chain carries TRBV7-9 and TRBJ2-7; 8 bases agree with TRBD1. Trimming cost V 4 bases and J 5 bases; bases outside gene matches: 4. This CDR3 is built from 13 residues. The germline gives CDR1 SEHNR, CDR2 FQNEAQ (reference sequence). CDR3 in amino acids: CASSSPTGDEQYF. The CDR3 DNA reads TGTGCCAGCAGCTCCCCGACAGGGGACGAGCAGTACTTC. The whole variable domain, filled in from reference TRBV7-9 and TRBJ2-7, reads DTGVSQNPRHKITKRGQNVTFRCDPISEHNRLYWYRQTLGQGPEFLTYFQNEAQLEKSRLLSDRFSAERPKGSFSTLEIQRTEQGDSAMYLCASSSPTGDEQYFGPGTRLTVT.

This clonotype was observed at least ten times. This chain uses TRBV7-6 with TRBJ2-5; D gene unclear. Trimming removed 3 bases at V and 5 bases at J, with 13 bases between. This CDR3 has 14 residues. Germline V lookup: CDR1 SGHVS, CDR2 FNYEAQ. CDR3 sequence (DNA): TGTGCCAGCAGCTTGGGAACACTTCGGGAGACCCAGTACTTC. Amino acids: CASSLGTLRETQYF. The full variable domain, in which reference TRBV7-6 and TRBJ2-5 provide the parts outside the CDR3, is GAGVSQSPRYKVTKRGQDVALRCDPISGHVSLYWYRQALGQGPEFLTYFNYEAQQDKSGLPNDRFSAERPEGSISTLTIQRTEQRDSAMYRCASSLGTLRETQYFGPGTRLLVL.

This clonotype was recorded a few times. The V call is TRBV15, the J call TRBJ2-7; no reliable D call. The germline CDR1 and CDR2 sequences are LNHNV and YYDKDF (reference sequence). Trimming stripped 0 bases from V and 7 bases from J, with 19 bases between. The CDR3 has 16 residues. CDR3 amino acids: CATSRDPDRHESEQYF. The CDR3 DNA reads as TGTGCCACCAGCAGAGATCCCGACCGACATGAGTCTGAGCAGTACTTC. The full variable domain, with the rest looked up from reference TRBV15 and TRBJ2-7, is DAMVIQNPRYQVTQFGKPVTLSCSQTLNHNVMYWYQQKSSQAPKLLFHYYDKDFNNEADTPDNFQSRRPNTSFCFLDIRSPGLGDTAMYLCATSRDPDRHESEQYFGPGTRLTVT.

The chain links TRBV4-1 to TRBJ1-1; D gene uncertain. This CDR3 is 15 amino acids long. Per germline, CDR1 MGHRA and CDR2 YSYEKL. V lost 4 bases to trimming and J lost 1 base, with 13 bases between them. The CDR3 sequence is CASSRGGYPNTEAFF. The CDR3 coding sequence is TGCGCCAGCAGCCGCGGAGGCTATCCGAACACTGAAGCTTTCTTT.

The rearrangement links TRBV19 to TRBJ2-7; possibly TRBD2 for D (6 bases). Trimming left V 6 bases short and J 1 base short, with 13 bases between. Per the germline V gene, CDR1 is LNHDA and CDR2 is SQIVND (reference sequence). The CDR3 sequence is 14 residues long. The CDR3 here is CASSAGLFSYEQYF. In DNA form, the CDR3 reads TGTGCCAGTAGCGCGGGACTCTTTTCCTACGAGCAGTACTTC.

There are many counts of this clonotype. V is TRBV9 and J is TRBJ1-4; 7 bases fit TRBD1. Germline-derived CDR1 and CDR2 are SGDLS and YYNGEE. The trim removed 0 bases at V and 7 bases at J, leaving 3 bases unmatched. This CDR3 comprises 14 residues. CDR3 bases: TGTGCCAGCAGCGTAGGACAGGGAGGTGAAAAACTGTTTTTT. Translated, it gives CASSVGQGGEKLFF.

This chain links TRBV29-1 with TRBJ1-1; TRBD1 is a possible D gene (5 bases). The CDR3 is 13 residues long. Trimming pared 6 bases from V and 5 bases from J, leaving 16 bases between. Germline CDR1 SQVTM, CDR2 ANQGSEA. The chain's CDR3 is CSVGRQGRTEAFF. DNA for the CDR3: TGCAGCGTAGGAAGGCAGGGCCGAACTGAAGCTTTCTTT.

In its sample, this clonotype was seen a few times. This chain uses TRBV6-6 with TRBJ1-1, with D uncertain. Germline CDR1 and CDR2: MNHNY and SVGAGI (reference sequence). The CDR3 has 13 amino acids. The germline V and J ends were trimmed by 0 bases and 4 bases, with 6 bases remaining between them. This CDR3 is CASSYSAGTEAFF. The CDR3 bases are TGTGCCAGCAGTTACTCGGCGGGCACTGAAGCTTTCTTT.

At least ten counts were recorded for this clonotype. The V and J genes are TRBV19 and TRBJ2-2; 8 nucleotides agree with TRBD2. The CDR3 has 15 residues. V shed 10 bases and J 5 bases; nucleotides not matched to a gene: 12. CDR1 LNHDA and CDR2 SQIVND come from the germline V gene (reference sequence). The CDR3 DNA is TGTGCCACCCAACCCGGGACTAGTTATACCGGGGAGCTGTTTTTT. Amino acid sequence: CATQPGTSYTGELFF.

This clonotype was counted at least ten times. This chain links TRBV7-2 with TRBJ2-7; D is unresolved. This CDR3 region has 15 residues. The germline V gene has CDR1 SGHTA and CDR2 FQGNSA. The V end lost 0 bases, the J end lost 3 bases, and 12 bases lay between the germline ends. CDR3 DNA sequence: TGTGCCAGCAGCTTAGCTTTCCTCGGAAGCTACGAGCAGTACTTC. Translation: CASSLAFLGSYEQYF.

The sample holds one count of this clonotype. The chain joins TRBV5-1 to TRBJ2-7; D is ambiguous. CDR1 and CDR2 (germline): SGHRS, YFSETQ. The V and J ends lost 0 bases and 6 bases respectively, with 10 bases between them. This CDR3 has 13 residues. In nucleotides, the CDR3 is TGCGCCAGCAGCTTGGACCAGGCCGGCGAGCAGTACTTC. Encoded protein: CASSLDQAGEQYF.

This CDR3 reads CASSRNLGATEAFF. The DNA for the CDR3 is TGTGCCAGCAGTCGCAACCTGGGGGCCACTGAAGCTTTCTTT. This chain joins TRBV9 and TRBJ1-1; maybe TRBD1 (6 bases). Per the germline V gene, CDR1 is SGDLS and CDR2 is YYNGEE. Between the trimmed V and J ends, which lost 5 bases and 4 bases, there was a span of 15 bases. The CDR3 contains 14 residues. Filled out from reference TRBV9 and TRBJ1-1, the complete variable domain reads DSGVTQTPKHLITATGQRVTLRCSPRSGDLSVYWYQQSLDQGLQFLIQYYNGEERAKGNILERFSAQQFPDLHSELNLSSLELGDSALYFCASSRNLGATEAFFGQGTRLTVV.

This clonotype was recorded many times. This chain connects TRBV19 to TRBJ1-2; D might be TRBD1 (5 bases). The germline gives CDR1 LNHDA, CDR2 SQIVND (reference sequence). V was shortened by 7 bases and J by 8 bases, with 11 bases between the two germline ends. This CDR3 has 11 amino acids. The CDR3 spells CASIGGVGYTF. CDR3 sequence (DNA): TGTGCCAGTATAGGAGGGGTCGGCTACACCTTC.

The V call is TRBV4-3, the J call TRBJ1-4; D is perhaps TRBD1 (5 bases). Looked up from germline, CDR1 is LGHNA and CDR2 is YSLEER. Between the trimmed V and J ends, which lost 0 bases and 12 bases, there was a span of 17 bases. The CDR3 contains 15 residues. The CDR3: CASSQEGRAIGELFF. For the CDR3, the DNA is TGCGCCAGCAGCCAAGAGGGACGGGCGATTGGGGAACTGTTTTTT.

At least ten counts were recorded for this clonotype. This chain links TRBV7-2 with TRBJ1-2; D unclear. The CDR3 is made up of 11 amino acids. Trimming removed 7 bases from V and 7 bases from J, with 10 bases in between. The V gene's germline CDR1 is SGHTA and CDR2 FQGNSA. The CDR3 reads CASKRAGGYTF. Written as DNA, the CDR3 is TGTGCCAGCAAACGGGCCGGTGGCTACACCTTC.

Worth noting for this clonotype: This clone may be a read error of a much larger clone one base away. The chain joins TRBV19 to TRBJ1-2; D is uncertain. Germline loops: CDR1 LNHDA, CDR2 SQIVND (reference sequence). V was shortened by 6 bases and J by 4 bases, with 15 bases between the two germline ends. CDR3 size: 14 residues. The CDR3 region has the DNA TGTGCCAGTAGCGACCTCAAGCGCACCTATGGCTACACCTTC. Its translation is CASSDLKRTYGYTF.

The CDR3 is CASSLTDRVGNTIYF. DNA of the CDR3: TGTGCCAGCAGCTTAACGGACAGGGTTGGAAACACCATATATTTT. V is TRBV7-9 and J is TRBJ1-3, with 8 bases aligning to TRBD1. Trimming cost V 2 bases and J 3 bases; bases outside gene matches: 3. The CDR3 is 15 residues long. Germline V lookup: CDR1 SEHNR, CDR2 FQNEAQ (reference sequence).

This clonotype has at least ten counts. V is TRBV7-9 and J is TRBJ1-2, with D possibly being TRBD1 (5 bases). The germline CDR1 and CDR2 sequences are SEHNR and FQNEAQ (reference sequence). The germline V and J ends were trimmed by 2 bases and 8 bases, with 9 bases remaining between them. The CDR3 length is 12 residues. The CDR3 region has the DNA TGTGCCAGCAGCTTACAGGGTGAGGGCTACACCTTC. It encodes CASSLQGEGYTF.

This clonotype showed up many times. The chain links TRBV29-1 to TRBJ1-1; tentative D call: TRBD1 (6 bases). The CDR3 extends over 13 amino acids. V gave up 6 bases and J gave up 0 bases, with 11 bases separating them. Germline V gene lookup returns CDR1 SQVTM and CDR2 ANQGSEA. For the CDR3, the DNA is TGCAGCGTGAGACAGGAGATGAACACTGAAGCTTTCTTT. It codes for CSVRQEMNTEAFF.

The chain has TRBV5-1 and TRBJ2-7, with 10 nucleotides matching TRBD2. Looked up from germline, CDR1 is SGHRS and CDR2 is YFSETQ. The V gene end was trimmed by 4 bases and the J gene end by 2 bases; junction bases not matched to a gene: 9. The CDR3 sequence is 16 residues long. This CDR3 is CASSPRTSGATYEQYF. For the CDR3, the DNA is TGCGCCAGCAGCCCCCGGACTAGCGGAGCCACCTACGAGCAGTACTTC.

This clonotype has more than one count but fewer than ten. The chain uses TRBV5-1 and TRBJ2-5; D ambiguous. Germline V gives CDR1 SGHRS, CDR2 YFSETQ. The V and J ends lost 0 bases and 0 bases respectively, with 9 bases between them. This CDR3 has 15 amino acids. CDR3 nucleotide sequence: TGCGCCAGCAGCTTGGGATCTACGTACCAAGAGACCCAGTACTTC. Encoded protein: CASSLGSTYQETQYF.

In this sample, this clonotype turned up a few times. This chain joins TRBV19 and TRBJ2-5; possible D gene TRBD2, 6 bases. Trimming took 5 bases from V and 1 from J, leaving 17 bases between them. The CDR3 sequence is 16 residues long. Germline CDR1 and CDR2: LNHDA and SQIVND (reference sequence). CDR3 nucleotide sequence: TGTGCCAGTAGTTTGGGGGGATTCCGGAGCCAAGAGACCCAGTACTTC. Its translation is CASSLGGFRSQETQYF.

The chain carries TRBV24-1 and TRBJ2-5; 7 bases match TRBD1. Trimming cost V 11 bases and J 1 base; bases outside gene matches: 3. This CDR3 comprises 12 residues. CDR1 and CDR2 (germline): KGHDR, SFDVKD. The CDR3: CANRDSQETQYF. The CDR3, as DNA: TGTGCCAACCGGGACAGCCAAGAGACCCAGTACTTC.

The table lists this clonotype with many counts. The V and J genes are TRBV20-1 and TRBJ2-7; 11 bases map to TRBD1. Trimming cost V 7 bases and J 3 bases; bases outside gene matches: 5. The CDR3 runs to 13 residues. Looked up from germline, CDR1 is DFQATT and CDR2 is SNEGSKA (reference sequence). The CDR3 DNA is TGCAGTGTGACCGGGACAGGGGGCTACGAGCAGTACTTC. This codes for CSVTGTGGYEQYF.

The J gene is TRBJ1-6, the V gene TRBV6-2 or TRBV6-3; the D is unclear. Germline V gives CDR1 MNHEY, CDR2 SVGEGT. The CDR3 contains 14 residues. Trimming cost V 8 bases and J 10 bases, with 18 bases left between them. The CDR3 sequence is CASSAGGVWSPLHF. CDR3 nucleotides: TGTGCCAGCTCGGCAGGCGGCGTATGGTCACCCCTCCACTTT.

This clonotype was found a few times. The J gene is TRBJ1-5, the V gene TRBV19; no reliable D call. Germline V gene data show CDR1 as LNHDA and CDR2 as SQIVND (reference sequence). V lost 10 bases and J lost 6, with 22 bases in between. This CDR3 has 15 residues. CDR3 nucleotides: TGTGCCACCTATGGAGGCCGGGCGAGAGGTCAGCCCCAGCATTTT. Protein: CATYGGRARGQPQHF. The entire variable domain, with the rest obtained from reference TRBV19 and TRBJ1-5, is as follows: DGGITQSPKYLFRKEGQNVTLSCEQNLNHDAMYWYRQDPGQGLRLIYYSQIVNDFQKGDIAEGYSVSREKKESFPLTVTSAQKNPTAFYLCATYGGRARGQPQHFGDGTRLSIL.

The V gene is TRBV19, the J gene TRBJ1-5, with TRBD1 matching 7 bases. The germline gives CDR1 LNHDA, CDR2 SQIVND (reference sequence). This CDR3 is 15 amino acids long. With V trimmed by 4 bases and J by 7 bases, 10 bases remained unmatched. The CDR3 coding sequence is TGTGCCAGTAGTACCCCCGGGGGACAGCGGCAGCCCCAGCATTTT. It translates to CASSTPGGQRQPQHF.

The chain combines TRBV19 with TRBJ1-5; 9 positions match TRBD1. The ends lost 10 bases at V and 2 bases at J; junction bases unmatched: 6. CDR1 and CDR2 from the germline V gene are LNHDA and SQIVND (reference sequence). The CDR3 has 14 residues. CDR3 sequence reads: CATPGQGGNQPQHF. CDR3 nucleotide sequence: TGTGCCACTCCGGGACAGGGAGGCAATCAGCCCCAGCATTTT.

This chain joins TRBV9 and TRBJ1-2; TRBD1 is a possible D gene (5 bases). There are 15 residues in the CDR3. Trimming pared 7 bases from V and 5 bases from J, leaving 21 bases between. Germline V gene data show CDR1 as SGDLS and CDR2 as YYNGEE. The CDR3 bases are TGTGCCAGCTCACCGCGGCTACAGGAGGCGTATGGCTACACCTTC. The encoded protein is CASSPRLQEAYGYTF.

V is TRBV2 and J is TRBJ1-1; D is undetermined. Germline CDR1 is SNHLY and CDR2 is FYNNEI. This CDR3 region has 13 residues. V was pared by 6 bases and J by 1 base, with 9 bases between. The DNA for the CDR3 is TGTGCCAGCAGGGTGGGTAGGAACACTGAAGCTTTCTTT. Translation gives CASRVGRNTEAFF.

The V gene is TRBV7-2, the J gene TRBJ1-1, with D perhaps matching TRBD1 (5 bases). CDR1 SGHTA and CDR2 FQGNSA come from the germline V gene. The CDR3 is 10 residues long. V lost 8 bases, J lost 7 bases, and 8 bases lay in between. This CDR3 is CASGGNEAFF. The CDR3 DNA reads TGTGCCAGCGGGGGAAATGAAGCTTTCTTT.

This clonotype came up many times. The V and J genes are TRBV29-1 and TRBJ1-1; 7 bases map to TRBD1. The CDR3 extends over 15 amino acids. Germline CDR1 reads SQVTM; CDR2 reads ANQGSEA. Trimming cost V 6 bases and J 0 bases; bases outside gene matches: 10. CDR3 sequence reads: CSVWGQLTVNTEAFF. The DNA of the CDR3 is TGCAGCGTATGGGGACAGTTAACGGTGAACACTGAAGCTTTCTTT.